Below are 2 T cell receptor beta chains sequenced from a single sample in a study of blood T cell repertoires in COVID-19. Measured with immunoSEQ multiplex PCR; TCRdb has only the in-frame clones, and not every one. The repertoire holds 200,000 to 300,000 clones, approximately 83% seen once, with over 4.5% in the top ten. Input material: peripheral blood. The receptor source for this set is a human donor in a cohort sampled during active COVID-19.

The V and J genes are TRBV15 and TRBJ2-7; D is uncertain. The germline V gene has CDR1 LNHNV and CDR2 YYDKDF (reference sequence). The V end was cut by 4 bases, the J end by 5 bases, with 9 bases between. The CDR3 totals 12 residues. CDR3 sequence: CATSIIGDEQYF. The CDR3 DNA reads TGTGCCACCAGCATTATTGGAGACGAGCAGTACTTC.

The chain couples TRBV7-9 to TRBJ1-4, with TRBD1 matching 7 bases. Losses at the gene ends were 5 bases for V and 0 bases for J; bases not matched to a gene: 6. The CDR3 spans 16 residues. CDR1 is SEHNR, CDR2 FQNEAQ, per germline (reference sequence). CDR3 sequence reads: CASSPGQRATNEKLFF. CDR3 nucleotides: TGTGCCAGCAGCCCGGGACAGCGAGCAACTAATGAAAAACTGTTTTTT.